This T cell receptor (beta chain) was observed in a study of cytomegalovirus exposure and HLA in healthy donors. Turning to the study itself: Early release data held roughly 90 million unique TCRs from HLA-typed donors. Findings and caveats of the study: Investigators reported 150 to 200 TCR beta chains as tied to cytomegalovirus. Immune exposure was documented only through CMV serostatus. Across donors, presence/absence analyses took sequencing depth to be roughly uniform.

In the PCR, 60 Vbeta and 13 Jbeta primers were used. Sequencing used immunoSEQ multiplex PCR; TCRdb keeps in-frame clones, though not all of them. This repertoire shows 90,000 to 110,000 clones, around 81% found once; its top ten account for under 2.5%. In germline, CDR1 is KGHSH, CDR2 LQKENI. Trimming cost V 1 base and J 7 bases, with 16 bases left between them. This CDR3 contains 16 residues. About this clone: Its matching antigen is unknown.

The specimen sequenced was PBMCs. The clonotype comes from a woman aged 25 to 45 in good health and CMV-seronegative. The rearrangement uses TRBV18 and TRBJ2-2, with a possible D match to TRBD2 (5 bases). DNA for the CDR3: TGTGCCAGCTCACCACTCCACAGCGGTAATGGCGGGGAGCTGTTTTTT. This translates into CASSPLHSGNGGELFF.